The entry below describes one T cell receptor beta chain. Selected positively for CCR7 and CD45RO-negative, naive CD8 cells excluded terminally differentiated effector memory CD45RA+ cells. Sequenced by immunoSEQ multiplex PCR; TCRdb stores in-frame clones only, minus some. The sample comprises about 2 million clones, about 94% of which are singletons, and approximately 1.2% rests with the top ten. This specimen comes from a study of shared clonotypes between healthy human individuals. The TCR comes from a man aged 18 to 29 in good health. The sequenced sample was naive CD8+ T cells sorted from blood.

The CDR3 is CASSQDLNQETQYF. In DNA, the CDR3 is TGTGCCAGCAGCCAAGATCTGAATCAAGAGACCCAGTACTTC. The genes are TRBV4-2 and TRBJ2-5; D is unclear. Germline V gene sequence: CDR1 LGHNA, CDR2 YNFKEQ. V was pared by 0 bases and J by 2 bases, with 7 bases between. There are 14 residues in the CDR3.